The 19 T cell receptor beta chains below come from one sample, sequenced in a study of blood T cell repertoires in COVID-19. Repertoires were generated with immunoSEQ multiplex PCR, while TCRdb's copy carries only in-frame clones and drops some. Among tens of thousands of clones listed, over 75% were seen once. Sequencing used peripheral blood. The source of these receptors is an elderly man with acute or convalescent COVID-19.

The sample holds one count of this clone. The chain combines TRBV7-3 with TRBJ1-1; TRBD1 aligns across 7 bases. With 2 bases clipped from V and 8 bases from J, the junction kept 5 bases outside the gene matches. This CDR3 has 13 amino acids. The germline gives CDR1 SGHTA, CDR2 FQGTGA. This CDR3 reads CASSLETGREAFF. The CDR3, as DNA: TGTGCCAGCAGCTTAGAGACAGGGAGGGAAGCTTTCTTT.

This clone was seen just once. The chain has TRBV3-1 (or the pseudogene TRBV3-2) and TRBJ1-6; no clear D gene. V lost 3 bases to trimming and J lost 2 bases, with 5 bases between them. Germline lookup yields CDR1 LGHDT and CDR2 YNNKEL (reference sequence). CDR3 length: 14 amino acids. The CDR3 protein is CASSQATYNSPLHF. In DNA, the CDR3 is TGTGCCAGCAGCCAGGCAACCTATAATTCACCCCTCCACTTT.

The rearrangement links TRBV19 to TRBJ1-1; D not certain. V shed 6 bases and J shed 1 base, with 6 bases lying between them. Germline lookup yields CDR1 LNHDA and CDR2 SQIVND (reference sequence). CDR3 length: 12 amino acids. CDR3 amino acids: CASSMANTEAFF. As DNA, the CDR3 is TGTGCCAGTAGCATGGCGAACACTGAAGCTTTCTTT. Full variable domain (missing parts from reference TRBV19 and TRBJ1-1): DGGITQSPKYLFRKEGQNVTLSCEQNLNHDAMYWYRQDPGQGLRLIYYSQIVNDFQKGDIAEGYSVSREKKESFPLTVTSAQKNPTAFYLCASSMANTEAFFGQGTRLTVV.

The DNA for the CDR3 is TGTGCCAGCACTAGCGTTGTAGGGGCCGAGCAGTACTTC. This encodes CASTSVVGAEQYF. The V call is TRBV6-5, the J call TRBJ2-7; weak D call: TRBD2 (6 bases). V lost 7 bases and J lost 6, with 16 bases in between. The CDR3 loop spans 13 amino acids. Germline CDR1 MNHEY, CDR2 SVGAGI.

The CDR3 coding sequence is TGTGCCAGCAGCCTTGGGGAGGGGAGGCGAAATCAGCCCCAGCATTTT. Its protein product is CASSLGEGRRNQPQHF. The rearrangement uses TRBV7-9 and TRBJ1-5; tentatively, D is TRBD1 (5 bases). Germline V gene lookup returns CDR1 SEHNR and CDR2 FQNEAQ (reference sequence). V was pared by 5 bases and J by 4 bases, with 18 bases between. The CDR3 covers 16 residues.

The V call is TRBV5-1, the J call TRBJ1-2; weak D call: TRBD1 (6 bases). Trimming pared 1 base from V and 5 bases from J, leaving 12 bases between. The CDR3 covers 14 residues. Germline CDR1 and CDR2: SGHRS and YFSETQ. CDR3 bases: TGCGCCAGCAGCTTGTCGGCAGGGGAATATGGCTACACCTTC. Protein sequence: CASSLSAGEYGYTF.

The CDR3 nucleotides read TGTGCGGGAGGGGGACCCCCCCACGAGCAGTACTTC. Encoded protein: CAGGGPPHEQYF. The chain is built from TRBV7-9 and TRBJ2-7, with D perhaps TRBD2 (7 bases). The CDR3 length is 12 residues. CDR1 and CDR2 (germline): SEHNR, FQNEAQ (reference sequence).

This chain uses TRBV7-2 with TRBJ1-3; 8 bases map to TRBD1. The ends lost 5 bases at V and 8 bases at J; junction bases unmatched: 8. Germline-derived CDR1 and CDR2 are SGHTA and FQGNSA. The CDR3 has 14 residues. This CDR3 reads CASSLRTGRDTIYF. The CDR3 DNA sequence: TGTGCCAGCAGCCTGCGGACAGGGCGAGACACCATATATTTT.

The rearrangement uses TRBV4-1 and TRBJ2-3; 13 bases fit TRBD2. Germline CDR1 MGHRA, CDR2 YSYEKL. With V trimmed by 4 bases and J by 3 bases, 7 bases remained unmatched. CDR3 length equals 17 residues. The CDR3 protein is CASSLAILAGGTDTQYF. CDR3 nucleotide sequence: TGCGCCAGCAGCCTTGCCATACTAGCGGGGGGGACAGATACGCAGTATTTT.

The V gene is TRBV3-1 (or the pseudogene TRBV3-2), the J gene TRBJ1-3; possibly TRBD1 for D (6 bases). The CDR3 is 15 amino acids. V lost 7 bases and J 0 bases, leaving 13 bases between the germline ends. Germline-derived CDR1 and CDR2 are LGHDT and YNNKEL (reference sequence). Here the CDR3 reads CASTAGQNSGNTIYF. CDR3 DNA sequence: TGTGCCAGCACTGCCGGACAGAACTCTGGAAACACCATATATTTT.

This chain joins TRBV5-1 and TRBJ1-2; no clear D. Trimming took off 3 bases at V and 2 bases at J, with 11 bases between the two ends. Germline values: CDR1 SGHRS, CDR2 YFSETQ. CDR3 length: 14 amino acids. CDR3 residues: CASSSSTGNYGYTF. The CDR3 nucleotides are TGCGCCAGCAGCTCCAGCACCGGGAACTATGGCTACACCTTC.

A single count supports this clone. The genes are TRBV30 and TRBJ2-1; 9 positions match TRBD2. The junction had 13 bases not matched to a gene; V was cut back by 7 bases and J by 0 bases. The CDR3 runs to 17 residues. Germline assignment: CDR1 GTSNPN and CDR2 SVGIG (reference sequence). This chain's CDR3 is CAFLQLAGRSSYNEQFF. The CDR3 DNA is TGTGCCTTCCTACAGCTAGCGGGAAGGAGCTCCTACAATGAGCAGTTCTTC.

The rearrangement joins TRBV19 to TRBJ1-6, with D possibly matching TRBD1 (6 bases). Trimming shortened V by 4 bases and J by 6 bases, and 7 bases separated the two germline ends. Germline values: CDR1 LNHDA, CDR2 SQIVND (reference sequence). The CDR3 contains 13 residues. The CDR3 spells CASSTDSNSPLHF. The CDR3 nucleotides are TGTGCCAGTAGTACGGACAGTAATTCACCCCTCCACTTT.

This clone was counted between two and nine times. The chain carries TRBV29-1 and TRBJ2-5; 7 nucleotides line up with TRBD1. V gave up 6 bases and J gave up 5 bases; unmatched junction bases: 9. Germline V gives CDR1 SQVTM, CDR2 ANQGSEA. The CDR3 loop spans 13 amino acids. The CDR3 DNA reads TGCAGCGTCGCCCTACAGGGGACGGAGACCCAGTACTTC. It specifies CSVALQGTETQYF.

The CDR3 loop is CASSTGQGARKETQYF. In DNA, the CDR3 is TGTGCCAGCAGTACCGGACAGGGGGCGCGAAAAGAGACCCAGTACTTC. This chain uses TRBV5-4 with TRBJ2-5; 11 bases are shared with TRBD1. The CDR3 covers 16 residues. Germline CDR1 and CDR2: SGHNT and YYREEE (reference sequence). The junction had 9 bases not matched to a gene; V was cut back by 5 bases and J by 3 bases. The whole variable domain, filled in from reference TRBV5-4 and TRBJ2-5, reads ETGVTQSPTHLIKTRGQQVTLRCSSQSGHNTVSWYQQALGQGPQFIFQYYREEENGRGNFPPRFSGLQFPNYSSELNVNALELDDSALYLCASSTGQGARKETQYFGPGTRLLVL.

Points on this clone: A much larger clone differs by one base, so this may be a read error. The V and J genes are TRBV3-1 (or the pseudogene TRBV3-2) and TRBJ2-3; D is ambiguous. CDR3 length: 12 amino acids. Trimming took off 4 bases at V and 2 bases at J, with 4 bases between the two ends. CDR1 is LGHDT, CDR2 YNNKEL, per germline (reference sequence). CDR3 in DNA: TGTGCCAGCAGCCCGTACACAGATACGCAGTATTTT. Amino acid sequence: CASSPYTDTQYF.

This chain connects TRBV7-2 to TRBJ1-2; D is possibly TRBD1 (6 bases). With 5 bases removed from V and 7 bases from J, the gap between germline ends came to 11 bases. Germline V CDR1 and CDR2: SGHTA, FQGNSA. The CDR3 spans 12 residues. CDR3 protein: CASSTNRAGYTF. The CDR3 nucleotides read TGTGCCAGCAGCACAAACAGGGCTGGCTACACCTTC.

The chain links TRBV7-8 to TRBJ1-4; 8 nucleotides agree with TRBD1. The CDR3 runs to 14 residues. Germline CDR1 is SGHVS and CDR2 is FQNEAQ. With 3 bases clipped from V and 5 bases from J, the junction kept 2 bases outside the gene matches. The CDR3 is CASSFRDRNEKLFF. The DNA for the CDR3 is TGTGCCAGCAGCTTCCGGGACAGGAATGAAAAACTGTTTTTT.

The chain is built from TRBV2 and TRBJ1-4; the D is unclear. The CDR3 sequence is 12 residues long. V was cut by 3 bases and J by 7 bases, with 6 bases left in between. The V gene's germline CDR1 is SNHLY and CDR2 FYNNEI. Written as DNA, the CDR3 is TGTGCCAGCAGTGACGGGGTTGAAAAACTGTTTTTT. Residues: CASSDGVEKLFF.